Following are 28 T cell receptor beta chains from one sample sequenced in a study of T cell responses to AZD1222 COVID-19 vaccine. Measured with immunoSEQ multiplex PCR; TCRdb has only the in-frame clones, and not every one. In the table there are approximately 89,000 clones, around nine tenths of which are singletons. Sequencing used peripheral blood, obtained on day 0 of MenACWY control vaccination. These receptors originate from an adult in good health.

This clone was observed a handful of times. The chain combines TRBV25-1 with TRBJ1-1, with D uncertain. The germline V and J ends were trimmed by 4 bases and 3 bases, with 9 bases remaining between them. From germline, CDR1 is MGHDK and CDR2 SYGVNS. The CDR3 loop spans 13 amino acids. CDR3 in amino acids: CASSAPWDTEAFF. The CDR3 region has the DNA TGTGCCAGCAGTGCTCCATGGGACACTGAAGCTTTCTTT.

The chain uses TRBV24-1 and TRBJ1-2, with 8 positions matching TRBD1. The length of the CDR3 is 14 residues. V was clipped by 3 bases and J by 4 bases; unmatched bases: 3. Germline CDR1 reads KGHDR; CDR2 reads SFDVKD. Here the CDR3 reads CATSDRQGSYGYTF. CDR3 sequence (DNA): TGTGCCACCAGTGATCGACAGGGGAGCTATGGCTACACCTTC.

The V gene is TRBV7-9, the J gene TRBJ1-1; D unclear. The germline CDR1 and CDR2 sequences are SEHNR and FQNEAQ (reference sequence). The V end lost 5 bases, the J end lost 10 bases, and 8 bases lay between the germline ends. The CDR3 covers 10 residues. In DNA, the CDR3 is TGTGCCAGCAGCCAGTTTGGAGCTTTCTTT. It codes for CASSQFGAFF. The full variable domain, its missing parts supplied by reference TRBV7-9 and TRBJ1-1, is DTGVSQNPRHKITKRGQNVTFRCDPISEHNRLYWYRQTLGQGPEFLTYFQNEAQLEKSRLLSDRFSAERPKGSFSTLEIQRTEQGDSAMYLCASSQFGAFFGQGTRLTVV.

The rearrangement joins TRBV9 to TRBJ1-6; no firm D call. Germline-derived CDR1 and CDR2 are SGDLS and YYNGEE. Trimming left V 0 bases short and J 7 bases short, with 8 bases between. The CDR3 has 14 amino acids. CDR3 bases: TGTGCCAGCAGCGTAGGCGGGGAGAATTCACCCCTCCACTTT. Translation: CASSVGGENSPLHF.

The chain carries TRBV15 and TRBJ1-4; D possibly corresponds to TRBD1 (6 bases). CDR1 is LNHNV and CDR2 is YYDKDF in the germline V gene (reference sequence). The CDR3 runs to 14 residues. Trimming shortened V by 7 bases and J by 4 bases, and 13 bases separated the two germline ends. CDR3 loop: CATTGQSINEKLFF. The CDR3 bases are TGTGCCACCACTGGACAGTCGATTAATGAAAAACTGTTTTTT.

As to this clone: A read error is likely, as this CDR3 ends without the conserved phenylalanine or tryptophan. Because the CDR3's place on the DNA is in doubt, the DNA is left out and the CDR3 is given as listed by TCRdb. This chain's CDR3 is CATSRDRWGTAQI. V and J are TRBV15 and TRBJ2-7; the D segment call TRBD1 is taken from the table without a DNA check. The CDR3 totals 13 residues, both ends included. CDR1 LNHNV and CDR2 YYDKDF come from the germline V gene (reference sequence).

The chain has TRBV5-8 and TRBJ2-6, with TRBD2 identical over 7 bases. V lost 0 bases to trimming and J lost 3 bases; unmatched junction nucleotides: 0. The CDR3 sequence is 15 residues long. The germline V gene has CDR1 SGHTS and CDR2 YDEGEE. The CDR3 protein is CASSLASGGANVLTF. CDR3 DNA sequence: TGTGCCAGCAGCTTGGCTAGCGGTGGGGCCAACGTCCTGACTTTC.

The V and J genes are TRBV12-3 or TRBV12-4 and TRBJ1-2; the D is unclear. The V end was cut by 5 bases, the J end by 8 bases, with 15 bases between. This CDR3 contains 13 residues. In DNA, the CDR3 is TGTGCCAGCAGTGAGACCACCCAGCGGGGCTACACCTTC. This sequence encodes CASSETTQRGYTF.

V usage is TRBV28 and J usage is TRBJ1-1; D call uncertain. The V gene's germline CDR1 is MDHEN and CDR2 SYDVKM. V lost 8 bases and J lost 0, with 13 bases in between. This CDR3 contains 14 residues. This CDR3 is CASRIGQLNTEAFF. Written as DNA, the CDR3 is TGTGCCAGCCGAATTGGGCAGTTGAACACTGAAGCTTTCTTT.

This clone appeared once. V is TRBV30 and J is TRBJ1-6, with no clear D. The CDR3 contains 12 residues. CDR1 GTSNPN and CDR2 SVGIG come from the germline V gene (reference sequence). Trimming shortened V by 0 bases and J by 6 bases, and 3 bases separated the two germline ends. For the CDR3, the DNA is TGTGCCTGGAGTGTTACTAATTCACCCCTCCACTTT. It encodes CAWSVTNSPLHF.

This clone was counted a few times. The chain couples TRBV29-1 to TRBJ1-2, with 7 bases matching TRBD1. Germline-derived CDR1 and CDR2 are SQVTM and ANQGSEA. The CDR3 runs to 14 residues. Losses at the gene ends were 7 bases for V and 8 bases for J; bases not matched to a gene: 16. The CDR3 nucleotides are TGCAGCGATCGCTCGGAGGGGGCGGATGACGGCTACACCTTC. Translation: CSDRSEGADDGYTF.

The chain uses TRBV12-3 or TRBV12-4 and TRBJ2-7; D gene ambiguous. The germline V and J ends were trimmed by 2 bases and 4 bases, with 6 bases remaining between them. CDR3 size: 12 residues. The CDR3 reads CASSLRFYEQYF. The CDR3, as DNA: TGTGCCAGCAGTTTACGGTTTTACGAGCAGTACTTC.

The rearrangement joins TRBV6-5 to TRBJ2-2, with TRBD2 matching over 10 bases. CDR3 length equals 15 residues. Trimming at V came to 7 bases and at J to 5 bases, leaving 7 bases not matched to a gene. Germline CDR1 MNHEY, CDR2 SVGAGI. The CDR3 is CASMYLAGATGELFF. The CDR3 coding sequence is TGTGCCAGCATGTACCTAGCGGGAGCAACCGGGGAGCTGTTTTTT.

CDR3 DNA sequence: TGTGCCAGCAGCCAAGATCCGGGCGACACTGAAGCTTTCTTT. Translated, it gives CASSQDPGDTEAFF. The V and J genes are TRBV3-1 (or the pseudogene TRBV3-2) and TRBJ1-1; D is undetermined. Germline V gene sequence: CDR1 LGHDT, CDR2 YNNKEL (reference sequence). Trimming cost V 0 bases and J 3 bases, with 8 bases left between them. The CDR3 totals 14 residues.

This clone was detected only once. The CDR3 DNA reads as TGTGCCAGCAGCTTAGGACTACCCTCTTCGCAGCAGTACTTC. Translation: CASSLGLPSSQQYF. The chain couples TRBV7-9 to TRBJ2-7; D may be TRBD2 (5 bases). The CDR3 has 14 amino acids. Looked up from germline, CDR1 is SEHNR and CDR2 is FQNEAQ (reference sequence). V shed 1 base and J shed 8 bases, with 15 bases lying between them. Full variable domain (rest looked up from reference TRBV7-9 and TRBJ2-7): DTGVSQNPRHKITKRGQNVTFRCDPISEHNRLYWYRQTLGQGPEFLTYFQNEAQLEKSRLLSDRFSAERPKGSFSTLEIQRTEQGDSAMYLCASSLGLPSSQQYFGPGTRLTVT.

The V gene is TRBV28, the J gene TRBJ2-3, with D possibly TRBD2 on 5 matching bases. Per germline, CDR1 MDHEN and CDR2 SYDVKM. Between the trimmed V and J ends, which lost 8 bases and 2 bases, there was a span of 14 bases. This CDR3 has 14 residues. The CDR3 coding sequence is TGTGCCAGCTATGAGGGCGGACTCACAGATACGCAGTATTTT. Its translation: CASYEGGLTDTQYF.

The chain employs TRBV7-9 and TRBJ1-2; D might be TRBD1 (5 bases). Germline V gene sequence: CDR1 SEHNR, CDR2 FQNEAQ (reference sequence). Deletions cut 1 base from V and 4 bases from J, with 10 bases between. There are 14 residues in the CDR3. CDR3 DNA sequence: TGTGCCAGCAGCTTAGGACAGACTGCCTATGGCTACACCTTC. Its protein is CASSLGQTAYGYTF.

The chain is built from TRBV7-9 and TRBJ2-3, with TRBD1 matching over 7 bases. CDR3 length: 15 residues. Trimming removed 1 base from V and 3 bases from J; junction bases left unmatched: 4. CDR1 is SEHNR and CDR2 is FQNEAQ in the germline V gene (reference sequence). Here the CDR3 DNA reads TGTGCCAGCAGCTTAGGAGGGGGCGAAACAGATACGCAGTATTTT. Its protein product is CASSLGGGETDTQYF.

This clone showed up just once. This chain joins TRBV27 and TRBJ1-5, with D maybe TRBD1 (5 bases). The CDR3 extends over 14 amino acids. Germline loops: CDR1 MNHEY, CDR2 SMNVEV (reference sequence). V dropped 6 bases and J dropped 7 bases, with 16 bases sitting between them. The CDR3 loop reads CASSPGAPRQPQHF. In DNA, the CDR3 is TGTGCCAGCAGCCCCGGGGCGCCTAGGCAGCCCCAGCATTTT.

V and J are TRBV10-2 and TRBJ1-2; no reliable D call. The germline CDR1 and CDR2 sequences are WSHSY and SAAADI. Between the trimmed V and J ends, which lost 10 bases and 3 bases, there was a span of 9 bases. This CDR3 has 11 residues. CDR3 amino acids: CATREDYGYTF. DNA for the CDR3: TGCGCCACCCGTGAGGACTATGGCTACACCTTC.

The chain joins TRBV7-8 to TRBJ1-1; D possibly corresponds to TRBD1 (5 bases). Germline V gene data show CDR1 as SGHVS and CDR2 as FQNEAQ. CDR3 size: 16 residues. V shed 4 bases and J shed 4 bases, with 19 bases lying between them. CDR3 in DNA: TGTGCCAGCAGCTCGCGACCCGCCGGGGCGCCCACTGAAGCTTTCTTT. Protein: CASSSRPAGAPTEAFF.

The rearrangement links TRBV30 to TRBJ1-4; 7 nucleotides match TRBD1. Germline trimming cut 0 bases from V and 8 bases from J; bases unmatched to any gene: 9. The CDR3 has 15 amino acids. Germline CDR1 is GTSNPN and CDR2 is SVGIG (reference sequence). The CDR3 DNA reads TGTGCCTGGAGTGTACGGGGCAGGGGGAGAGAAAAACTGTTTTTT. This gives the protein CAWSVRGRGREKLFF.

The chain employs TRBV13 and TRBJ2-1, with D maybe TRBD2 (7 bases). Trimming stripped 6 bases from V and 4 bases from J, with 13 bases between. Looked up from germline, CDR1 is PRHDT and CDR2 is FYEKMQ (reference sequence). CDR3 size: 14 residues. For the CDR3, the DNA is TGTGCCAGCAGGGGGGCTAGCGGATACAATGAGCAGTTCTTC. Protein sequence: CASRGASGYNEQFF.

This chain links TRBV2 with TRBJ1-5, with TRBD1 identical over 8 bases. Germline CDR1 SNHLY, CDR2 FYNNEI. Germline trimming cut 8 bases from V and 7 bases from J; bases unmatched to any gene: 7. The CDR3 contains 13 residues. The CDR3 DNA sequence: TGTGCCAGCGGAGGGACAGGAGACCAGCCCCAGCATTTT. Translating gives CASGGTGDQPQHF.

A single count supports this clone. V and J are TRBV6-5 and TRBJ2-7; TRBD2 is a possible D gene (6 bases). The CDR3 is 15 amino acids. Trimming pared 1 base from V and 3 bases from J, leaving 13 bases between. CDR1 is MNHEY, CDR2 SVGAGI, per germline. The CDR3 nucleotides read TGTGCCAGCAGTTACTGGGGGGAGGTTAACTACGAGCAGTACTTC. It codes for CASSYWGEVNYEQYF.

CDR3 in amino acids: CASSFRREGSETQYF. DNA for the CDR3: TGTGCCAGCAGTTTTAGGCGGGAGGGCTCGGAGACCCAGTACTTC. The gene calls are TRBV6-6 and TRBJ2-5; 9 bases match TRBD2. This CDR3 is built from 15 residues. V gave up 4 bases and J gave up 5 bases; unmatched junction bases: 8. CDR1 MNHNY and CDR2 SVGAGI come from the germline V gene (reference sequence).

This chain links TRBV5-3 with TRBJ1-4; 11 bases are shared with TRBD1. TRBV5-3 counts as an open reading frame of uncertain function. This CDR3 contains 17 residues. After removal of 3 bases from V and 6 bases from J, the junction contained 10 bases not matched to a gene. As DNA, the CDR3 is TGTGCCAGAAGCTCGACAATCCCGGGACAGGGGGATGAAAAACTGTTTTTT. Protein product: CARSSTIPGQGDEKLFF.

The chain links TRBV19 to TRBJ2-4; TRBD1 aligns across 8 bases. Germline V gene data show CDR1 as LNHDA and CDR2 as SQIVND (reference sequence). This CDR3 has 14 amino acids. V lost 7 bases and J lost 5; bases outside the gene matches: 7. Written as DNA, the CDR3 is TGTGCCAGTACCCACCAGGGGGCGCAAAACATTCAGTACTTC. Amino acid sequence: CASTHQGAQNIQYF.